This T cell receptor (beta chain) was captured by sequencing in a study of CD8 T cells in Susac syndrome. The study's findings and limits: As the study acknowledged, the number of individuals in its TCR sequencing and HLA analysis was relatively small.

The CDR3 has 13 amino acids. V lost 4 bases, J lost 10 bases, and 14 bases lay in between. Per the germline V gene, CDR1 is MRHNA and CDR2 is SNTAGT. Blood CD8+ and CD4+ T cells underwent high-throughput TCR beta sequencing. The multiple sclerosis controls, all treatment-naive patients, had relapsing-remitting disease that was stable or active. TEMRA cells were FACS-enriched, and CD8+ and CD4+ T cells were isolated negatively. RNA amounts of roughly 0.5 to 1 ug underwent reverse transcription with random hexamers. TCRdb reprocessed the immunoSEQ multiplex PCR reads with MiXCR, giving one entry per CDR3 protein. The sample carries 250,000 to 300,000 distinct CDR3 sequences, 70% to 90% recorded once. This clonotype has just one count. Its antigen remains unknown.

The sequencing input was CD8+ T cells from PBMCs. The chain employs TRBV6-4 and TRBJ2-1; D may be TRBD2 (6 bases). This receptor was taken from a human donor with multiple sclerosis. DNA for the CDR3: TGTGCCAGCAGTGGGGGGGAGGCAAGGGAGCAGTTCTTC. Its translation is CASSGGEAREQFF.